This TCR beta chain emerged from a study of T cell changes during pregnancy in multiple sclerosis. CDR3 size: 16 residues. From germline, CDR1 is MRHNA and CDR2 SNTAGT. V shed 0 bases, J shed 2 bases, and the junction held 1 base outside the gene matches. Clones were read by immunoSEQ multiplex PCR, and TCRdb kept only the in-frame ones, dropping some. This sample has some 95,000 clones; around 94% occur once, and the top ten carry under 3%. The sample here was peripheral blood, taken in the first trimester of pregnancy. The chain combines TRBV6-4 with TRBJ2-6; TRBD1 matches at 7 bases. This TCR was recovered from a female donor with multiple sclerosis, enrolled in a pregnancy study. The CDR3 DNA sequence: TGTGCCAGCAGTGACTCAGGGGGCGCTGGGGCCAACGTCCTGACTTTC. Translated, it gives CASSDSGGAGANVLTF.